Sequencing of this TCR beta chain was carried out in a study of blood T cell repertoires in COVID-19. Authors' processing steps: The authors estimated nucleated cell counts from reference gene primer amplification. TCRdb keeps only in-frame clones here, not all; method: immunoSEQ multiplex PCR. Clone size and V and J calls were adopted from that table, with D and trimming inferred from the DNA. The table shows 200,000 to 250,000 clones, with 70% to 85% occurring only once. Germline CDR1 SGDLS, CDR2 YYNGEE. The V gene end was trimmed by 4 bases and the J gene end by 10 bases; junction bases not matched to a gene: 8. The CDR3 runs 15 residues. Participants spanned ages about 18 to 100 years and resided in 24 US areas. Assignments of participants to cohorts depended upon their own reported clinical history. Two negative PCRs, clearance, or symptom resolution were required of recovered Cohort 3 donors.

The V and J genes are TRBV9 and TRBJ2-1; TRBD2 matches at 13 bases. Sample: PBMCs or T cells enriched from blood (not recorded which). The sequence came from a man between 40 and 49 years old who had recovered from COVID-19. The CDR3 reads CASSRRTSGGYEQFF. In nucleotides, the CDR3 is TGTGCCAGCAGCAGGCGGACTAGCGGGGGATACGAGCAGTTCTTC.